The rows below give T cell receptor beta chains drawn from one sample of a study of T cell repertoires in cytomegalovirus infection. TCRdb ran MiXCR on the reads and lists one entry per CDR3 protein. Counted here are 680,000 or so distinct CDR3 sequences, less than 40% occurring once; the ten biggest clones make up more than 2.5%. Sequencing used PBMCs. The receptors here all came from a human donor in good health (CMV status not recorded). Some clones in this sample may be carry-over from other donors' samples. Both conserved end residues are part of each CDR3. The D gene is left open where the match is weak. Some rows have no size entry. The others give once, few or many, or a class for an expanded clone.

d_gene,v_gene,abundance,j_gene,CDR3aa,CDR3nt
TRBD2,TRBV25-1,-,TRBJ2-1,CASSWETSGRMYEQFF,TGTGCCAGCAGTTGGGAGACTAGCGGGAGAATGTATGAGCAGTTCTTC
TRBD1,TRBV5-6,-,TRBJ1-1,CASSSYDRGLNTEAFF,TGTGCCAGCAGCTCGTACGACAGGGGGCTGAACACTGAAGCTTTCTTT
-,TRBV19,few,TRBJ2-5,CASSDDREETQYF,TGTGCCAGTAGCGATGACCGGGAAGAAACCCAGTACTTC
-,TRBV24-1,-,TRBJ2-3,CATSEPGGGVDTQYF,TGTGCCACCAGTGAACCCGGTGGGGGCGTAGATACGCAGTATTTT
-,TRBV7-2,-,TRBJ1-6,CASSLVQSISDSPLHF,TGTGCCAGCAGCTTAGTCCAAAGTATATCAGATTCACCCCTCCACTTT
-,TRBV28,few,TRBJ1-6,CASSLGEGYINSPLHF,TGTGCCAGCAGTTTGGGTGAGGGCTATATCAATTCACCCCTCCACTTT
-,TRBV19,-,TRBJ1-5,CASSTKVPGAGGPQHF,TGTGCCAGTAGTACAAAAGTTCCAGGGGCTGGGGGGCCCCAGCATTTT
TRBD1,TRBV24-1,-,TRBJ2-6,CATSHRGRYGDHVLPF,TGTGCCACCAGTCACAGGGGGCGGTATGGGGACCACGTCCTGCCTTTC
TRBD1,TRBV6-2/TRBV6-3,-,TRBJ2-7,CASSYHLQGNTYEQYF,TGTGCCAGCAGTTACCACCTACAGGGGAACACCTACGAGCAGTACTTC
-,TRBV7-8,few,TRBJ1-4,CASSLAGGGPGEKLFF,TGTGCCAGCAGCTTAGCGGGAGGGGGGCCGGGTGAAAAACTGTTTTTT
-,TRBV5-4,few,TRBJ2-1,CASSQTGGGVNNEQFF,TGTGCCAGCAGCCAGACAGGAGGGGGCGTTAACAATGAGCAGTTCTTC
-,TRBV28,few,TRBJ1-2,CASNLPGGAGNYGYTF,TGTGCCAGCAACCTGCCCGGCGGGGCAGGGAACTATGGCTACACCTTC
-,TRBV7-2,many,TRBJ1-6,CASSLDPTGRNSPLHF,TGTGCCAGCAGCTTAGACCCTACGGGACGGAATTCACCCCTCCACTTT
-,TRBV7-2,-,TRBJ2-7,CASSSSGGVPYEQYF,TGTGCCAGCAGCTCGTCTGGCGGGGTCCCCTACGAGCAGTACTTC
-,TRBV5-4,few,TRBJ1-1,CASSPGRDEAFF,TGTGCCAGCAGCCCGGGACGGGACGAAGCTTTCTTT
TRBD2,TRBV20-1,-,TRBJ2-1,CSARDFRTSGSYNEQFF,TGCAGTGCTAGAGATTTTCGGACTAGCGGGAGTTACAATGAGCAGTTCTTC
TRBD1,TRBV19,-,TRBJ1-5,CASIILVGGQPQHF,TGTGCCAGTATTATTTTGGTAGGGGGCCAGCCCCAGCATTTT
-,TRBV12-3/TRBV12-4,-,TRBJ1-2,CASRSAYGYTF,TGTGCCAGCAGGTCAGCCTATGGCTACACCTTC
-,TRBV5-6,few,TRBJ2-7,CASSSDGNEQYF,TGTGCCAGCAGCTCGGACGGCAACGAGCAGTACTTC
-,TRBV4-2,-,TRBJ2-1,CASSQGTGMREQFF,TGTGCCAGCAGCCAAGGGACTGGCATGAGGGAGCAGTTCTTC
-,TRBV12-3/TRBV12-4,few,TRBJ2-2,CASSARGRNTGELFF,TGTGCCAGCAGTGCCCGGGGACGGAACACCGGTGAGCTGTTTTTT
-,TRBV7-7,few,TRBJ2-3,CASSLAPGSTDTQYF,TGTGCTAGCAGCTTAGCGCCAGGAAGCACAGATACGCAGTATTTT